Following are 10 T cell receptor beta chains from one sample sequenced in a study of cytomegalovirus exposure and HLA in healthy donors. 60 Vbeta and 13 Jbeta primers were used in PCR. Profiled with immunoSEQ multiplex PCR; TCRdb holds only in-frame clones, not every one. The data hold fewer than 200,000 clones, with 76% observed a single time. The source material was PBMCs. All receptors derive from a female donor in good health and CMV-seronegative.

The chain couples TRBV2 to TRBJ2-1; D perhaps matches TRBD2 (7 bases). The CDR3 loop spans 15 amino acids. V was clipped by 8 bases and J by 0 bases, with 14 bases between them. CDR1 and CDR2 from the germline V gene are SNHLY and FYNNEI. CDR3 sequence reads: CASGREGGSYNEQFF. The CDR3 DNA reads TGTGCCAGCGGCAGGGAGGGGGGCTCCTACAATGAGCAGTTCTTC.

The V gene is TRBV30, the J gene TRBJ2-3; D possibly corresponds to TRBD2 (6 bases). Trimming took off 3 bases at V and 4 bases at J, with 8 bases between the two ends. CDR3 length equals 12 residues. Germline assignment: CDR1 GTSNPN and CDR2 SVGIG (reference sequence). The CDR3 here is CAWRGLADTQYF. The CDR3 coding sequence is TGTGCCTGGAGGGGACTTGCAGATACGCAGTATTTT.

The V and J genes are TRBV18 and TRBJ2-7, with 8 bases fitting TRBD2. The CDR3 totals 16 residues. With V trimmed by 2 bases and J by 1 base, 7 bases remained unmatched. In germline, CDR1 is KGHSH, CDR2 LQKENI. CDR3 nucleotides: TGTGCCAGCTCACCAGGAGCAACTAGCGGATCCTACGAGCAGTACTTC. This codes for CASSPGATSGSYEQYF. Drawing the rest from reference TRBV18 and TRBJ2-7, the complete variable domain is NAGVMQNPRHLVRRRGQEARLRCSPMKGHSHVYWYRQLPEEGLKFMVYLQKENIIDESGMPKERFSAEFPKEGPSILRIQQVVRGDSAAYFCASSPGATSGSYEQYFGPGTRLTVT.

This rearrangement joins TRBV6-6 to TRBJ2-7; no clear D. Per the germline V gene, CDR1 is MNHNY and CDR2 is SVGAGI (reference sequence). V was trimmed by 6 bases and J by 0 bases, leaving 15 bases between them. This CDR3 spans 15 amino acids. The CDR3 coding sequence is TGTGCCAGCAGAGATACTAAAAAAAGCTCCTACGAGCAGTACTTC. It is translated as CASRDTKKSSYEQYF.

This chain joins TRBV28 and TRBJ2-7, with D unresolved. Per germline, CDR1 MDHEN and CDR2 SYDVKM. V was shortened by 6 bases and J by 7 bases, with 13 bases between the two germline ends. There are 12 residues in the CDR3. This chain's CDR3 is CASRGAIREQYF. In nucleotides, the CDR3 is TGTGCCAGCAGAGGAGCTATACGGGAGCAGTACTTC.

The chain recombines TRBV7-9 with TRBJ2-7; no clear D gene. The germline CDR1 and CDR2 sequences are SEHNR and FQNEAQ (reference sequence). The ends were cut back, 5 bases at V and 6 bases at J, with 20 bases in the middle. This CDR3 region has 15 residues. This CDR3 is CASSTTPYGTTEQYF. The DNA of the CDR3 is TGTGCCAGCAGCACGACACCTTACGGAACCACCGAGCAGTACTTC.

The chain is built from TRBV5-3 and TRBJ2-7; D is perhaps TRBD1 (5 bases). TRBV5-3 qualifies as an ORF whose function is uncertain. V was pared by 0 bases and J by 5 bases, with 6 bases between. This CDR3 is 12 amino acids long. The CDR3 sequence is CARSLGGHEQYF. The CDR3 DNA reads as TGTGCCAGAAGCTTGGGGGGCCACGAGCAGTACTTC.

Regarding this clone: The sample contains more than one DNA sequence encoding this CDR3. The rearrangement links TRBV5-1 to TRBJ2-5; D possibly corresponds to TRBD2 (6 bases). The germline gives CDR1 SGHRS, CDR2 YFSETQ. The CDR3 spans 14 residues. The V gene lost 0 bases and the J gene lost 1 base, with 7 bases spanning the gap. The DNA for the CDR3 is TGCGCCAGCAGCTTGGGGGAGGTCCAAGAGACCCAGTACTTC. Its translation is CASSLGEVQETQYF.

The chain recombines TRBV19 with TRBJ1-1; TRBD1 might be the D (6 bases). Deletions cut 6 bases from V and 5 bases from J, with 16 bases between. CDR1 and CDR2 (germline): LNHDA, SQIVND (reference sequence). The CDR3 covers 14 residues. This CDR3 is CASRNTGTYTEAFF. The DNA of the CDR3 is TGTGCCAGTAGAAATACCGGGACATATACTGAAGCTTTCTTT.

V and J are TRBV19 and TRBJ2-7; 9 nucleotides align to TRBD2. The CDR3 consists of 16 residues. The V and J ends lost 3 bases and 5 bases, in that order; junction bases with no gene match: 11. Germline-derived CDR1 and CDR2 are LNHDA and SQIVND (reference sequence). For the CDR3, the DNA is TGTGCCAGTAGTATTCGGTCTAGCGGGACGGCGAACGAGCAGTACTTC. Translation: CASSIRSSGTANEQYF.